One sample yielded the 15 T cell receptor beta chains listed below, sequenced in a study of high-grade serous ovarian cancer treatment subgroups. Clones were read by immunoSEQ multiplex PCR, and TCRdb kept only the in-frame ones, dropping some. The sample has about 1,900 clones, approximately 70% seen once. Tumor samples were obtained before definitive surgery or chemotherapy. Sequenced: tumor tissue. All receptors derive from a human donor with high-grade serous ovarian cancer.

In its sample, this clone was seen a few times. This sequence joins TRBV5-1 and TRBJ1-2, with D possibly TRBD1 on 6 matching bases. This CDR3 has 13 residues. The V and J ends lost 4 bases and 4 bases respectively, with 11 bases between them. Germline values: CDR1 SGHRS, CDR2 YFSETQ. CDR3 nucleotides: TGCGCCAGCAGCCCGGGGACACCCTATGGCTACACCTTC. Its protein product is CASSPGTPYGYTF.

The chain has TRBV4-2 and TRBJ2-1; 10 bases align to TRBD2. J gave up 10 bases and V 2 bases, and 11 bases lay outside the gene matches. This CDR3 spans 16 amino acids. Germline CDR1 and CDR2: LGHNA and YNFKEQ. Here the CDR3 reads CASSQITSGIRGEQFF. CDR3 DNA: TGTGCCAGCAGCCAAATCACTAGCGGGATAAGAGGGGAGCAGTTCTTC.

The CDR3 nucleotides are TGTGCCAGCAGGGTCCCGACGAACGAGGGCTACACCTTC. Amino acids: CASRVPTNEGYTF. The chain links TRBV28 to TRBJ1-2; D remains ambiguous. Germline lookup yields CDR1 MDHEN and CDR2 SYDVKM. Trimming took 6 bases from V and 8 from J, leaving 16 bases between them. CDR3 length: 13 residues.

Only one count was recorded for this clone. The genes are TRBV7-2 and TRBJ1-5; 8 positions agree with TRBD1. The V gene end was trimmed by 3 bases and the J gene end by 7 bases; junction bases not matched to a gene: 2. Germline-derived CDR1 and CDR2 are SGHTA and FQGNSA. The CDR3 extends over 13 amino acids. CDR3 region: CASSLQGAQPQHF. The CDR3 DNA reads TGTGCCAGCAGCTTGCAGGGGGCCCAGCCCCAGCATTTT. Supplemented by reference TRBV7-2 and TRBJ1-5, the full variable domain reads GAGVSQSPSNKVTEKGKDVELRCDPISGHTALYWYRQSLGQGLEFLIYFQGNSAPDKSGLPSDRFSAERTGGSVSTLTIQRTQQEDSAVYLCASSLQGAQPQHFGDGTRLSIL.

The genes are TRBV9 and TRBJ1-6, with a possible D match to TRBD1 (6 bases). V gave up 0 bases and J gave up 5 bases, with 9 bases separating them. CDR1 is SGDLS and CDR2 is YYNGEE in the germline V gene. This CDR3 is 15 amino acids long. CDR3 coding DNA: TGTGCCAGCAGCGTAGGGACAGAGAATAATTCACCCCTCCACTTT. It encodes CASSVGTENNSPLHF.

V is TRBV9 and J is TRBJ2-1, with 7 bases matching TRBD1. With 4 bases clipped from V and 7 bases from J, the junction kept 17 bases outside the gene matches. This CDR3 contains 17 residues. Germline V gene lookup returns CDR1 SGDLS and CDR2 YYNGEE. CDR3 region: CASSPHSRDRTGNEQFF. The CDR3 DNA is TGTGCCAGCAGCCCGCACTCCCGGGACAGAACTGGGAATGAGCAGTTCTTC.

This sequence joins TRBV6-6 and TRBJ1-5; TRBD1 might be the D (5 bases). CDR3 length: 14 residues. V was clipped by 8 bases and J by 5 bases, with 16 bases between them. Germline lookup yields CDR1 MNHNY and CDR2 SVGAGI (reference sequence). In DNA form, the CDR3 reads TGTGCCAGCTCTAGAGGGGTCCAAGATCAGCCCCAGCATTTT. It translates to CASSRGVQDQPQHF.

This clone was counted between two and nine times. The chain employs TRBV19 and TRBJ2-1; TRBD2 matches 9 bases. From germline, CDR1 is LNHDA and CDR2 SQIVND (reference sequence). The CDR3 runs to 16 residues. V lost 4 bases and J lost 2; bases outside the gene matches: 6. In DNA, the CDR3 is TGTGCCAGTAGTAAGGATGCGGGGGGGACCTACAATGAGCAGTTCTTC. Translation gives CASSKDAGGTYNEQFF.

The chain links TRBV4-1 to TRBJ2-1; D remains ambiguous. The germline gives CDR1 MGHRA, CDR2 YSYEKL. The CDR3 contains 14 residues. The V gene lost 3 bases and the J gene lost 7 bases, with 13 bases spanning the gap. The CDR3: CASSHRAEGNEQFF. The CDR3, as DNA: TGCGCCAGCAGCCACCGGGCCGAAGGGAATGAGCAGTTCTTC.

This chain links TRBV5-8 with TRBJ2-3; 12 bases match TRBD2. V gave up 4 bases and J gave up 2 bases; unmatched junction bases: 8. Germline CDR1 reads SGHTS; CDR2 reads YDEGEE. The CDR3 runs 17 residues. The CDR3 DNA reads TGTGCCAGCAGCGACCGACTAGCGGGAGATCTCACAGATACGCAGTATTTT. Translating gives CASSDRLAGDLTDTQYF.

The chain carries TRBV25-1 and TRBJ2-1; TRBD2 agrees at 9 bases. The CDR3 has 17 residues. Looked up from germline, CDR1 is MGHDK and CDR2 is SYGVNS. The V segment lost 6 bases and the J segment 4 bases; nucleotides outside the gene matches: 13. In nucleotides, the CDR3 is TGTGCCAGCAGCCCCCCTGCGAGGAGCGGGAGGTACAATGAGCAGTTCTTC. It encodes CASSPPARSGRYNEQFF.

This sequence joins TRBV14 and TRBJ2-2; D is uncertain. Germline CDR1 reads SGHDN; CDR2 reads FVKESK. This CDR3 spans 14 amino acids. Trimming shortened V by 2 bases and J by 1 base, and 5 bases separated the two germline ends. CDR3 bases: TGTGCCAGCAGCCAATACAAGAACACCGGGGAGCTGTTTTTT. It translates to CASSQYKNTGELFF.

This clone was counted between two and nine times. This sequence joins TRBV10-2 and TRBJ2-1; D possibly corresponds to TRBD2 (6 bases). Trimming cost V 4 bases and J 7 bases, with 14 bases left between them. The CDR3 has 14 residues. Germline CDR1 WSHSY, CDR2 SAAADI. The CDR3 region has the DNA TGCGCCAGCAGTGGAGACGGGAGCGGGAATGAGCAGTTCTTC. Translated, it gives CASSGDGSGNEQFF.

The chain uses TRBV21-1 and TRBJ2-3; the D segment call TRBD2 is taken from the table without a DNA check. TRBV21-1 is recorded as a pseudogene. The CDR3 sequence is 19 residues long. The CDR3 region is CASSKRPNGLAGGTDTQYF. The CDR3 DNA reads TGTGCCAGCAGCAAAAGGCCGAACGGACTAGCGGGAGGAACAGATACGCAGTATTTT.

This clone was counted a few times. The chain is built from TRBV5-5 and TRBJ1-1, with D maybe TRBD1 (5 bases). Germline CDR1 SGHKS, CDR2 YYEKEE (reference sequence). Trimming stripped 0 bases from V and 2 bases from J, with 8 bases between. This CDR3 comprises 14 residues. CDR3 sequence (DNA): TGTGCCAGCAGCTTGGGGGGCTTCAACACTGAAGCTTTCTTT. Translated: CASSLGGFNTEAFF.